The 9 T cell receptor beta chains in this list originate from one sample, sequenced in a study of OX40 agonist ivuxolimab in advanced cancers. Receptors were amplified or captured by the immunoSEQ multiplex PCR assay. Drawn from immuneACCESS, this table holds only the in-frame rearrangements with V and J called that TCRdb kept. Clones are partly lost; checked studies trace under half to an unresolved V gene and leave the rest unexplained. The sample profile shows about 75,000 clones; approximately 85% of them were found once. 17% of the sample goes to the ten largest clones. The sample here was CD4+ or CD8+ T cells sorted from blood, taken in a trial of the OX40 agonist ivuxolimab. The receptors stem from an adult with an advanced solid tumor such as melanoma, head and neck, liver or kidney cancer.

In DNA form, the CDR3 reads TGTGCCAGCACCTCCGTACGCCAATTAGCCAAAAACATTCAGTACTTC. It encodes CASTSVRQLAKNIQYF. V gene TRBV7-2 combines with J gene TRBJ2-4; D unresolved. Germline CDR1 and CDR2: SGHTA and FQGNSA. The CDR3 is 16 amino acids. V was cut by 7 bases and J by 0 bases, with 16 bases left in between.

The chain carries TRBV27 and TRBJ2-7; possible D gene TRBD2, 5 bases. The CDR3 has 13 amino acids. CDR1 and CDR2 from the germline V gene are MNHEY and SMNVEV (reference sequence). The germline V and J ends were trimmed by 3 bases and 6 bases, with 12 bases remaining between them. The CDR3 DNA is TGTGCCAGCAGTTTTTCTCCCCGGGGCGAGCAGTACTTC. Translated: CASSFSPRGEQYF.

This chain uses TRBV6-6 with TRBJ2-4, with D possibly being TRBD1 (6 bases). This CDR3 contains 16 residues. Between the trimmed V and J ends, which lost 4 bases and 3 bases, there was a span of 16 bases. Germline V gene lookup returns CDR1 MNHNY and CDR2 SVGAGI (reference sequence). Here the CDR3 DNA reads TGTGCCAGCAGTTCCTCAGGGGATATGGTCAAAAACATTCAGTACTTC. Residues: CASSSSGDMVKNIQYF.

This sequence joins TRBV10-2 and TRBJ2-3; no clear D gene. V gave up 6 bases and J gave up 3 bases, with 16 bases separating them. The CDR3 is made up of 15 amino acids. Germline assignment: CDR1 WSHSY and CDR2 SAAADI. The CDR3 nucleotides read TGCGCCAGCAGCCCCGGCCGCCCTGGAACAGATACGCAGTATTTT. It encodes CASSPGRPGTDTQYF.

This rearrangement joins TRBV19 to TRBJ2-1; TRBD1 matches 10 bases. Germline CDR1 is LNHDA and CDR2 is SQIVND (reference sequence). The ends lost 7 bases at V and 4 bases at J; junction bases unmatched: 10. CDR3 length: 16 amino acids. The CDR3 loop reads CASIDRTGGSYNEQFF. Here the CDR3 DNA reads TGTGCCAGTATCGATCGGACAGGGGGTTCTTACAATGAGCAGTTCTTC. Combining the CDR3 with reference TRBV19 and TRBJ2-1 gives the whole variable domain DGGITQSPKYLFRKEGQNVTLSCEQNLNHDAMYWYRQDPGQGLRLIYYSQIVNDFQKGDIAEGYSVSREKKESFPLTVTSAQKNPTAFYLCASIDRTGGSYNEQFFGPGTRLTVL.

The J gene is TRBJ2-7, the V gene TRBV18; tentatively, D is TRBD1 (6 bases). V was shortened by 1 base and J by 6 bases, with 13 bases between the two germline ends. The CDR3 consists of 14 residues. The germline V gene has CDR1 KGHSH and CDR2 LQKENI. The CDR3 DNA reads TGTGCCAGCTCACCACTCGAACAGGGTAGCGAGCAGTACTTC. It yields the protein CASSPLEQGSEQYF.

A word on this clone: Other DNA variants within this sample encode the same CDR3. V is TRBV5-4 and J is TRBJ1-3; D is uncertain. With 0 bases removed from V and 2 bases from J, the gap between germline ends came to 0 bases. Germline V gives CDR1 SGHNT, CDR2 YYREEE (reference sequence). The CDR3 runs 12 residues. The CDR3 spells CASSLAGNTIYF. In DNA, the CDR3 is TGTGCCAGCAGCTTGGCTGGAAACACCATATATTTT.

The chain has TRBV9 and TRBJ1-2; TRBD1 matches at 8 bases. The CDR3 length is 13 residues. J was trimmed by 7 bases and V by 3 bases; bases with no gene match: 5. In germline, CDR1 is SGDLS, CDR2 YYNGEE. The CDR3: CASSGQGAGGYTF. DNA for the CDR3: TGTGCCAGCAGCGGTCAGGGGGCCGGTGGCTACACCTTC.

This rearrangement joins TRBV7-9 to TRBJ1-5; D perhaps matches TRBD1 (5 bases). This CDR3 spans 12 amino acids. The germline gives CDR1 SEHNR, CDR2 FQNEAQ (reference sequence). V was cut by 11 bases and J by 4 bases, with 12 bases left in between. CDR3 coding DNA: TGTGCCGGGGCGGCGGATAATCAGCCCCAGCATTTT. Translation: CAGAADNQPQHF.